Shown below are 27 T cell receptor beta chains from a single sample sequenced in a study of CXCR3-negative and CXCR3-positive naive CD8 T cells. UMI-labeled 5' RACE yielded the TRB cDNA libraries. TCRdb reanalyzed the 5' RACE reads and collapses them to one entry per CDR3 protein, without DNA. The listing contains 100,000 to 150,000 distinct CDR3 sequences. The sample was naive CXCR3- CD8+ T cells from blood. Subset here: CD45RO-CCR7+CD27+CD95- naive CD8+ T cells lacking CXCR3 (TNR3-). All receptors derive from a human donor in good health. Some clones in this sample may be carry-over from other donors' samples.

The chain links TRBV5-1 to TRBJ2-7; no DNA is available, so the TRBD2 call from TCRdb remains unchecked. Germline assignment: CDR1 SGHRS and CDR2 YFSETQ. The CDR3 length is 16 residues. The CDR3 protein is CASSLVASGSSYEQYF.

The genes are TRBV29-1 and TRBJ1-2; TCRdb picks TRBD1, but there is no DNA to check that call. There are 15 residues in the CDR3. In germline, CDR1 is SQVTM, CDR2 ANQGSEA. This chain's CDR3 is CSVDRTGGRDYGYTF.

The chain uses TRBV27 and TRBJ2-3; TCRdb indicates TRBD2, and absent DNA this call remains unverified. The CDR3 is 14 residues long. The germline V gene encodes CDR1 MNHEY and CDR2 SMNVEV (reference sequence). CDR3 loop: CASSLGLDPDTQYF.

The J gene is TRBJ2-7, the V gene TRBV12-3 or TRBV12-4; TCRdb's D call of TRBD2 is untestable without DNA. CDR3 length: 16 residues. The chain's CDR3 is CASSLGLGLANYEQYF.

This chain uses TRBV4-1 with TRBJ2-7. Germline values: CDR1 MGHRA, CDR2 YSYEKL. The CDR3 totals 15 residues. The CDR3 sequence is CASSAATDQTYEQYF.

The V and J genes are TRBV7-9 and TRBJ2-1; the D call from TCRdb, TRBD1, cannot be confirmed without DNA. Germline assignment: CDR1 SEHNR and CDR2 FQNEAQ (reference sequence). The CDR3 extends over 15 amino acids. The CDR3 sequence: CASRSGQSSYNEQFF. Complete variable domain (other parts from reference TRBV7-9 and TRBJ2-1): DTGVSQNPRHKITKRGQNVTFRCDPISEHNRLYWYRQTLGQGPEFLTYFQNEAQLEKSRLLSDRFSAERPKGSFSTLEIQRTEQGDSAMYLCASRSGQSSYNEQFFGPGTRLTVL.

The V and J genes are TRBV7-6 and TRBJ2-1; lacking DNA, the TRBD1 call made by TCRdb goes unchecked. Germline CDR1 reads SGHVS; CDR2 reads FNYEAQ. CDR3 length: 16 amino acids. The CDR3 here is CASSLARGGLNNEQFF. Full variable domain (rest looked up from reference TRBV7-6 and TRBJ2-1): GAGVSQSPRYKVTKRGQDVALRCDPISGHVSLYWYRQALGQGPEFLTYFNYEAQQDKSGLPNDRFSAERPEGSISTLTIQRTEQRDSAMYRCASSLARGGLNNEQFFGPGTRLTVL.

The chain links TRBV28 to TRBJ2-1; TCRdb's assignment of TRBD2 cannot be checked, as there is no DNA. The V gene's germline CDR1 is MDHEN and CDR2 SYDVKM. The CDR3 extends over 15 amino acids. The CDR3 protein is CASSFAAGSYNEQFF.

The chain combines TRBV27 with TRBJ1-1; TCRdb proposes TRBD1, but this gene call is untestable without DNA. The CDR3 is 14 amino acids. Germline V gene data show CDR1 as MNHEY and CDR2 as SMNVEV (reference sequence). CDR3 in amino acids: CASRQGAPNTEAFF.

The chain employs TRBV29-1 and TRBJ2-7; TCRdb selects TRBD2, and the lack of DNA leaves this call unchecked. CDR1 and CDR2 from the germline V gene are SQVTM and ANQGSEA. This CDR3 has 13 amino acids. This CDR3 reads CSVEGDYSYEQYF.

The chain uses TRBV5-4 and TRBJ2-3; TCRdb selects TRBD1, and the lack of DNA leaves this call unchecked. Looked up from germline, CDR1 is SGHNT and CDR2 is YYREEE (reference sequence). CDR3 length: 14 amino acids. The chain's CDR3 is CASRSTGGLNTQYF.

The gene calls are TRBV29-1 and TRBJ2-7; with no DNA, the TCRdb D assignment of TRBD1 cannot be verified. Germline CDR1 reads SQVTM; CDR2 reads ANQGSEA. This CDR3 spans 14 amino acids. Here the CDR3 reads CSVEEAGVTYEQYF.

The chain employs TRBV20-1 and TRBJ2-7; TCRdb outputs TRBD2, but without DNA this stays unchecked. CDR3 size: 20 residues. The V gene's germline CDR1 is DFQATT and CDR2 SNEGSKA (reference sequence). The CDR3 region is CSARDRGASGRSFRTYEQYF.

The V gene is TRBV7-9, the J gene TRBJ2-7; TCRdb designates TRBD1, a call that cannot be tested without DNA. The germline V gene encodes CDR1 SEHNR and CDR2 FQNEAQ (reference sequence). The CDR3 sequence is 15 residues long. The CDR3 reads CASSARDRVATEQYF.

The chain has TRBV19 and TRBJ2-7. The CDR3 sequence is 14 residues long. Germline V CDR1 and CDR2: LNHDA, SQIVND (reference sequence). CDR3 region: CASSIKAETYEQYF.

The rearrangement joins TRBV7-2 to TRBJ2-5; TCRdb's assignment of TRBD2 cannot be checked, as there is no DNA. The CDR3 consists of 16 residues. Per germline, CDR1 SGHTA and CDR2 FQGNSA. The CDR3 sequence is CASSLEVAGGRETQYF.

The chain employs TRBV29-1 and TRBJ2-1; absent DNA, TCRdb's TRBD2 call cannot be checked. The CDR3 has 13 residues. CDR1 and CDR2 from the germline V gene are SQVTM and ANQGSEA. CDR3 protein: CSVSSGGGNEQFF.

V and J are TRBV7-9 and TRBJ1-1. This CDR3 comprises 14 residues. The germline CDR1 and CDR2 sequences are SEHNR and FQNEAQ (reference sequence). The CDR3 loop is CASSLDLGSTEAFF.

This chain connects TRBV4-1 to TRBJ2-7; TCRdb names TRBD1, which stays unverified in the absence of DNA. CDR1 and CDR2 (germline): MGHRA, YSYEKL. The CDR3 contains 13 residues. CDR3 region: CASSAGYSYEQYF.

The chain joins TRBV10-3 to TRBJ2-7; checking the TCRdb D call of TRBD1 is not possible without DNA. This CDR3 is 15 amino acids long. Germline CDR1 and CDR2: ENHRY and SYGVKD. CDR3 sequence: CAITDPKTGLGEQYF.

This chain links TRBV7-3 with TRBJ2-1; TCRdb's D call, TRBD2, is unchecked because there is no DNA. Germline V gene data show CDR1 as SGHTA and CDR2 as FQGTGA. The CDR3 length is 14 residues. CDR3 sequence: CASSLGLGSNEQFF.

CDR3 sequence reads: CASSPQGLSYNEQFF. This sequence joins TRBV28 and TRBJ2-1; absent DNA, TCRdb's TRBD1 call cannot be checked. Germline loops: CDR1 MDHEN, CDR2 SYDVKM. This CDR3 comprises 15 residues.

The chain employs TRBV6-1 and TRBJ2-2; TCRdb names TRBD2, which stays unverified in the absence of DNA. In germline, CDR1 is MNHNS, CDR2 SASEGT. This CDR3 comprises 12 residues. The CDR3 here is CASRGPTGELFF.

The chain recombines TRBV5-4 with TRBJ2-1; absent DNA, TCRdb's TRBD2 call cannot be checked. Looked up from germline, CDR1 is SGHNT and CDR2 is YYREEE (reference sequence). This CDR3 has 14 residues. CDR3 sequence reads: CASSLLREAIEQFF. The full variable domain, completed using reference TRBV5-4 and TRBJ2-1, is ETGVTQSPTHLIKTRGQQVTLRCSSQSGHNTVSWYQQALGQGPQFIFQYYREEENGRGNFPPRFSGLQFPNYSSELNVNALELDDSALYLCASSLLREAIEQFFGPGTRLTVL.

The chain uses TRBV12-3 or TRBV12-4 and TRBJ2-2; the D gene TCRdb calls, TRBD1, cannot be checked with no DNA. The CDR3 runs 17 residues. The CDR3 loop reads CASSLSGDRVNTGELFF.

V and J are TRBV12-3 or TRBV12-4 and TRBJ1-2. The CDR3 loop spans 14 amino acids. CDR3 protein: CASSPRPANYGYTF.

This chain connects TRBV6-5 to TRBJ1-1. From germline, CDR1 is MNHEY and CDR2 SVGAGI. The CDR3 spans 13 residues. CDR3: CASRHGVGTEAFF.